This T cell receptor (beta chain) derives from a study of T cell responses to AZD1222 COVID-19 vaccine. Assay used: immunoSEQ multiplex PCR; TCRdb lists only in-frame clones, some missing. Seen here are about 24,000 clones, approximately 86% observed once, and the top ten hold around 7.9%. Study-wide points: Nearly half of the spike-specific TCRs reportedly recognize variant regions that carry no mutations. Clonal diversity may have been underestimated, and the donors were mostly white British, with more females than males.

Points on this clone: Its antigen is unknown.

The germline gives CDR1 LNHNV, CDR2 YYDKDF (reference sequence). Trimming shortened V by 0 bases and J by 3 bases, and 6 bases separated the two germline ends. The CDR3 loop spans 13 amino acids. This TCR derives from an adult who received the AZD1222 COVID-19 vaccine. The chain has TRBV15 and TRBJ2-7; D unclear. Here the sequenced sample was peripheral blood, taken 28 days after the second AZD1222 dose. DNA for the CDR3: TGTGCCACCAGCAGAGATGAAGGCTACGAGCAGTACTTC. Its translation: CATSRDEGYEQYF.